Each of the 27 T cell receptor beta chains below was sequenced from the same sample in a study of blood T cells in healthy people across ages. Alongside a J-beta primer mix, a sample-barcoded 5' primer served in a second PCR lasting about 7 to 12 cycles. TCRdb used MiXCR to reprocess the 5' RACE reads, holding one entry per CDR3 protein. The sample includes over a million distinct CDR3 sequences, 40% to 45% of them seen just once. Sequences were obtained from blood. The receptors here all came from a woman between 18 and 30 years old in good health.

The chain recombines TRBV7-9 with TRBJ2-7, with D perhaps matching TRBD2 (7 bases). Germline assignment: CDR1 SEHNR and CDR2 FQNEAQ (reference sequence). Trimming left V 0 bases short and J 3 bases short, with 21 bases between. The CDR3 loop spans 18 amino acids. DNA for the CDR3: TGTGCCAGCAGCTTAGCCCCAGGCGGGGGCGTCCCCATCTACGAGCAGTACTTC. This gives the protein CASSLAPGGGVPIYEQYF.

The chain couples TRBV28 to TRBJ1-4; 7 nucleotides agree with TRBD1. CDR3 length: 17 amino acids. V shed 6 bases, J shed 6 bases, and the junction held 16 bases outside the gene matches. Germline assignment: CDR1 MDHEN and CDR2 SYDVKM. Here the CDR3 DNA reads TGTGCCAGCAGAGACAGGGTCGCGCGGGGGCTTGATGAAAAACTGTTTTTT. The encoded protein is CASRDRVARGLDEKLFF.

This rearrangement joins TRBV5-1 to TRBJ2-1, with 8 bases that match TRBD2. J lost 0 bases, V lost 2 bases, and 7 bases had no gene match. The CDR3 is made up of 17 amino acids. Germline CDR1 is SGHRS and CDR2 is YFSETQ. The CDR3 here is CASSLIRGGSSYNEQFF. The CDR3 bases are TGCGCCAGCAGCTTAATCCGCGGGGGGAGCTCCTACAATGAGCAGTTCTTC. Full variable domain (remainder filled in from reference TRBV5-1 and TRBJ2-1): KAGVTQTPRYLIKTRGQQVTLSCSPISGHRSVSWYQQTPGQGLQFLFEYFSETQRNKGNFPGRFSGRQFSNSRSEMNVSTLELGDSALYLCASSLIRGGSSYNEQFFGPGTRLTVL.

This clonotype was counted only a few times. Written as DNA, the CDR3 is TGTGCCAGCAGTACCTTCCAAGAGACCCAGTACTTC. This translates into CASSTFQETQYF. The gene calls are TRBV7-6 and TRBJ2-5, with D uncertain. V lost 6 bases and J 1 base, leaving 6 bases between the germline ends. This CDR3 is 12 amino acids long. CDR1 SGHVS and CDR2 FNYEAQ come from the germline V gene.

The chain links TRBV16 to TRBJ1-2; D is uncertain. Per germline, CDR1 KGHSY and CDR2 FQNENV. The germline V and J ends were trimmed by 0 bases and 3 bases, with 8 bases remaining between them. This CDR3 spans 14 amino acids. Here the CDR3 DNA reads TGTGCCAGCAGCCAATCAGGCAGCGACTATGGCTACACCTTC. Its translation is CASSQSGSDYGYTF.

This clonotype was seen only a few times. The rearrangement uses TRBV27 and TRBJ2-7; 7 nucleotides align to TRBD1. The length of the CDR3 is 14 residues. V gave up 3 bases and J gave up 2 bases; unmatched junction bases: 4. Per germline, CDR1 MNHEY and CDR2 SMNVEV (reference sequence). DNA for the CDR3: TGTGCCAGCAGTTTGAACAGGGGTGCCTACGAGCAGTACTTC. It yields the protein CASSLNRGAYEQYF.

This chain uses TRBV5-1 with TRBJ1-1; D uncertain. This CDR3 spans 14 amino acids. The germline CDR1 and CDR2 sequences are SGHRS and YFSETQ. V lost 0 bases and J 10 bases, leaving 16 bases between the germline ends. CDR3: CASSLESSVLGAFF. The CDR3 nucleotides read TGCGCCAGCAGCTTGGAGTCCTCCGTTTTGGGAGCTTTCTTT.

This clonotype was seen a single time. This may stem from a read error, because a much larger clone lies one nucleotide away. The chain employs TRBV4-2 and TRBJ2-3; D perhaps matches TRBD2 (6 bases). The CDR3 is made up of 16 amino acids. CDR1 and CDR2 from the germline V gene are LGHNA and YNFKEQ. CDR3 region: CANSQAGTPSTDTQYF. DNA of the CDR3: TGTGCCAACAGCCAAGCCGGGACTCCGAGCACAGATACGCAGTATTTT.

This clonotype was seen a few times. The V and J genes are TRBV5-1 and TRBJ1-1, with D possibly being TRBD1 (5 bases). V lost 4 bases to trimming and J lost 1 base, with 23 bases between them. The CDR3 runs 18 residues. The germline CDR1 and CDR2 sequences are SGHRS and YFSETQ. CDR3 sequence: CASSPRWGGEVSNTEAFF. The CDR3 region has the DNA TGCGCCAGCAGCCCCCGCTGGGGGGGGGAAGTTTCGAACACTGAAGCTTTCTTT. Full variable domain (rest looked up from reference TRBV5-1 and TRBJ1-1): KAGVTQTPRYLIKTRGQQVTLSCSPISGHRSVSWYQQTPGQGLQFLFEYFSETQRNKGNFPGRFSGRQFSNSRSEMNVSTLELGDSALYLCASSPRWGGEVSNTEAFFGQGTRLTVV.

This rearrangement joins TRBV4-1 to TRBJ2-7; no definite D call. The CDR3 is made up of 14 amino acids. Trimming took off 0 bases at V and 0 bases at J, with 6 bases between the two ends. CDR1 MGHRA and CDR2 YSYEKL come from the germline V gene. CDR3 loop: CASSQDLPSYEQYF. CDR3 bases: TGCGCCAGCAGCCAAGATTTACCCTCCTACGAGCAGTACTTC.

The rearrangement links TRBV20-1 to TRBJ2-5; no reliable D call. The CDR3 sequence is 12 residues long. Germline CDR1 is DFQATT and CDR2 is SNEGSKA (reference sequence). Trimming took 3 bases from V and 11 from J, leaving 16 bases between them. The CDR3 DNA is TGCAGTGCTAGTATAGCCTTGGTAGGGCAGTACTTC. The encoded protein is CSASIALVGQYF.

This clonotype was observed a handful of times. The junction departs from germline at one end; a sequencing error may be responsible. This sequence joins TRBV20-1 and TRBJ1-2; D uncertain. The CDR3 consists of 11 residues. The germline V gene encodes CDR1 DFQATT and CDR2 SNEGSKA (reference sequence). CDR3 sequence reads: CSAISNYGYTF. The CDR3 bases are TGCAGCGCTATCTCCAACTATGGCTACACCTTC.

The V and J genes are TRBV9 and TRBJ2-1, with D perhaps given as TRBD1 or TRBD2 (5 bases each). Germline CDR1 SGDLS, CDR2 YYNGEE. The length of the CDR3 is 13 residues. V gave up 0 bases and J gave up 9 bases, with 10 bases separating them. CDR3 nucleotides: TGTGCCAGCAGCGTAGTTCGGGGCGGTGAGCAGTTCTTC. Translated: CASSVVRGGEQFF.

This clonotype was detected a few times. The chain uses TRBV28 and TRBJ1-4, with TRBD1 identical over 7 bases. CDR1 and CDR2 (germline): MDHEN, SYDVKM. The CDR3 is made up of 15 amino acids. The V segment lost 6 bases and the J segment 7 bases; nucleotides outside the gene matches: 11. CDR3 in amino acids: CASSYGGGFGEKLFF. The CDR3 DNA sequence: TGTGCCAGCAGCTACGGAGGGGGCTTTGGTGAAAAACTGTTTTTT.

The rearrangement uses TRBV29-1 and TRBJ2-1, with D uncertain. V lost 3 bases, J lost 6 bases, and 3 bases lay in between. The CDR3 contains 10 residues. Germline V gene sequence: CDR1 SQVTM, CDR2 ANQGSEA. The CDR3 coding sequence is TGCAGCGTTGATGCCAATGAGCAGTTCTTC. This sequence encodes CSVDANEQFF.

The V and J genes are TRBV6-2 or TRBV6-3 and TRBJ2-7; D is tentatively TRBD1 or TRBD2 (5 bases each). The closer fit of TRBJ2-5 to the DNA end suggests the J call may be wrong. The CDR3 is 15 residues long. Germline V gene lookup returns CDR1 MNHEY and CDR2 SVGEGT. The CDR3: CASSYSGVEGETQYF. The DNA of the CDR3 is TGTGCCAGCAGTTACTCGGGGGTAGAGGGAGAGACCCAGTACTTC.

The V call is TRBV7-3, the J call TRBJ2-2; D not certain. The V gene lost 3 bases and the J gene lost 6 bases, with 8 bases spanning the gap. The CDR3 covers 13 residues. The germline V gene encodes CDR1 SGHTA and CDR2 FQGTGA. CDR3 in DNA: TGTGCCAGCAGCTTCGCTGGGTCCGGGGAGCTGTTTTTT. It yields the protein CASSFAGSGELFF. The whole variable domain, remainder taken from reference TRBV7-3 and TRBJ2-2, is GAGVSQTPSNKVTEKGKYVELRCDPISGHTALYWYRQSLGQGPEFLIYFQGTGAADDSGLPNDRFFAVRPEGSVSTLKIQRTERGDSAVYLCASSFAGSGELFFGEGSRLTVL.

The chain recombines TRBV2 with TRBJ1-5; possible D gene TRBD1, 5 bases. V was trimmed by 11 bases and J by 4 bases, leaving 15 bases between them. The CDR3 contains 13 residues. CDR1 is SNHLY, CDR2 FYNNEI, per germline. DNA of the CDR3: TGTGCCTTAGGGGCAGGACCGAATCAGCCCCAGCATTTT. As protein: CALGAGPNQPQHF.

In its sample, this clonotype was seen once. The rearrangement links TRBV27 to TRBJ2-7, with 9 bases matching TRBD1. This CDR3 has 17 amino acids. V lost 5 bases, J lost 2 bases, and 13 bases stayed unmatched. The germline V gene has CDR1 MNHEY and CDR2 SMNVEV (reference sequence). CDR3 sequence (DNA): TGTGCCAGCAGTCGAGTCCCTCCGGACAGGGGCCCCTACGAGCAGTACTTC. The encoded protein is CASSRVPPDRGPYEQYF.

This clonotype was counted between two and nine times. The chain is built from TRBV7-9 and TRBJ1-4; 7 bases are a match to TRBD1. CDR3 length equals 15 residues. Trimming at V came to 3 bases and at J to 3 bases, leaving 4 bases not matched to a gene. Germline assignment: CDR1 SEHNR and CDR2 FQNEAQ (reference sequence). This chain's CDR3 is CASSFPGGSNEKLFF. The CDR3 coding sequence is TGTGCCAGCAGCTTCCCAGGGGGATCTAATGAAAAACTGTTTTTT.

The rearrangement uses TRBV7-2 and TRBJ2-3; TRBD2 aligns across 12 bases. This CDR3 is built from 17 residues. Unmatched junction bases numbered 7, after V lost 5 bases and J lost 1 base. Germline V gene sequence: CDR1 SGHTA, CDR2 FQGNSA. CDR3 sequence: CASSNRRTSGGTDTQYF. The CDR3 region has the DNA TGTGCCAGCAGCAACCGGAGGACTAGCGGGGGCACAGATACGCAGTATTTT.

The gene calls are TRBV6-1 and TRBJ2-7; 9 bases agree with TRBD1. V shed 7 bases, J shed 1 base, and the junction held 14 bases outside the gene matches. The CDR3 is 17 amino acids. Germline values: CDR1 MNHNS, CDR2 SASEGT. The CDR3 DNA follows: TGTGCCAGCACCCGCTCATCTATCGGGACAGGGTCCTACGAGCAGTACTTC. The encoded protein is CASTRSSIGTGSYEQYF.

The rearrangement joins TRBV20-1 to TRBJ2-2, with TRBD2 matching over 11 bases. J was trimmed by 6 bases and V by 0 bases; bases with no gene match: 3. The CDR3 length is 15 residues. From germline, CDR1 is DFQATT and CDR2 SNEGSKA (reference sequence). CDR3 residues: CSARETLAGAGELFF. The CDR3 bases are TGCAGTGCTAGAGAAACACTAGCGGGAGCCGGGGAGCTGTTTTTT.

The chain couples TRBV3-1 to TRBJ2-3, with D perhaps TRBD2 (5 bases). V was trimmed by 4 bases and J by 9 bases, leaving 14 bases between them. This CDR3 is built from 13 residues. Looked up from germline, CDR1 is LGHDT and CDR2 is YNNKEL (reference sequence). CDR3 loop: CASSPFRRRTQYF. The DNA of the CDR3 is TGTGCCAGCAGCCCCTTCAGAAGGAGGACGCAGTATTTT.

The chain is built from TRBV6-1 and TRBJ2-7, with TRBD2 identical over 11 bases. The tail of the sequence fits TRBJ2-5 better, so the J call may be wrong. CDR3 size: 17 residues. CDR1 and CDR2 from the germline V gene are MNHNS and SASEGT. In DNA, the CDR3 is TGTGCCAGCAGCCGCCGGGGACTAGCGGAATTCCAGGAGACCCAGTACTTC. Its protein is CASSRRGLAEFQETQYF.

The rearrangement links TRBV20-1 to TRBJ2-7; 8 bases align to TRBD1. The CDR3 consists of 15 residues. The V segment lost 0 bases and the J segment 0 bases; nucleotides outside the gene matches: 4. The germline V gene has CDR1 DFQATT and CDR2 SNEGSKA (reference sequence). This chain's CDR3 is CSARDQGQVSYEQYF. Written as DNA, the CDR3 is TGCAGTGCTAGAGATCAGGGACAGGTCTCCTACGAGCAGTACTTC.

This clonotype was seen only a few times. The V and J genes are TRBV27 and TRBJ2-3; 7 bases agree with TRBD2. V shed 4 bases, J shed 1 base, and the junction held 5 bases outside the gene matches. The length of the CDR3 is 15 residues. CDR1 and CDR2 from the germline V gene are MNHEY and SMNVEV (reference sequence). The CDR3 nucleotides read TGTGCCAGCAGTTCGGTGGGGAGGGGCACAGATACGCAGTATTTT. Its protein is CASSSVGRGTDTQYF.